Following are 4 T cell receptor beta chains from one sample sequenced in a study of blood T cell repertoires in COVID-19. This table comes from immunoSEQ multiplex PCR, and its TCRdb copy is limited to in-frame clones, with some not included. The sample holds some 97,000 clones; 65% to 90% are singletons and the top ten take roughly 2.6%. Sequencing used PBMCs or T cells enriched from blood (not recorded which). Source of these receptors: a woman between 50 and 59 years old who had recovered from COVID-19.

This rearrangement joins TRBV19 to TRBJ1-3; 8 bases are shared with TRBD1. V lost 5 bases to trimming and J lost 4 bases; unmatched junction nucleotides: 19. CDR1 and CDR2 (germline): LNHDA, SQIVND (reference sequence). The CDR3 runs 19 residues. The CDR3: CASSRVGQGTLGLGNTIYF. The CDR3 coding sequence is TGTGCCAGTAGTCGGGTTGGACAGGGAACGCTCGGGCTCGGAAACACCATATATTTT.

The rearrangement links TRBV28 to TRBJ2-4, with D maybe TRBD1 (6 bases). Germline V gene sequence: CDR1 MDHEN, CDR2 SYDVKM. This CDR3 is 11 amino acids long. V was cut by 8 bases and J by 9 bases, with 11 bases left in between. CDR3 in DNA: TGTGCCAGCCAGGGGCCAGGCATTCAGTACTTC. It encodes CASQGPGIQYF.

The chain couples TRBV3-1 (or the pseudogene TRBV3-2) to TRBJ2-5, with TRBD2 matching over 10 bases. The CDR3 length is 18 residues. Per the germline V gene, CDR1 is LGHDT and CDR2 is YNNKEL (reference sequence). With V trimmed by 0 bases and J by 2 bases, 9 bases remained unmatched. CDR3 region: CASSQDWGLAKSQETQYF. CDR3 nucleotides: TGTGCCAGCAGCCAAGATTGGGGACTAGCGAAGTCACAAGAGACCCAGTACTTC.

The J gene is TRBJ1-6, the V gene TRBV29-1; 9 bases map to TRBD1. Germline V gives CDR1 SQVTM, CDR2 ANQGSEA. V lost 6 bases to trimming and J lost 4 bases; unmatched junction nucleotides: 1. The CDR3 length is 13 residues. This CDR3 is CSVGTGYNSPLHF. CDR3 bases: TGCAGCGTCGGGACAGGGTATAATTCACCCCTCCACTTT.